This T cell receptor beta chain originates from a study of T cell responses to AZD1222 COVID-19 vaccine. In regard to this clone: The target antigen is unknown.

Findings of the study overall: Females made up more of the donors, who were largely white British, and clonal diversity may have come out too low. Researchers report vaccine-associated CD4 TCRs spanning spike, with dominance at 160-218 and 743-854.

Generated by immunoSEQ multiplex PCR, the TCRdb table keeps only in-frame clones and is missing some. The sample contains fewer than 200,000 clones, approximately 92% of which appear only once. The V end was cut by 6 bases, the J end by 0 bases, with 20 bases between. Germline V gives CDR1 LNHDA, CDR2 SQIVND (reference sequence). This CDR3 comprises 17 residues. This TCR derives from an adult in good health. The chain has TRBV19 and TRBJ1-2; D is unclear. The sample here was peripheral blood, taken on day 0 of AZD1222 vaccination. CDR3 in DNA: TGTGCCAGTAGCAAAACGCCCCGAGGATACTCTAACTATGGCTACACCTTC. This encodes CASSKTPRGYSNYGYTF. The variable domain in full, completed from reference TRBV19 and TRBJ1-2, reads DGGITQSPKYLFRKEGQNVTLSCEQNLNHDAMYWYRQDPGQGLRLIYYSQIVNDFQKGDIAEGYSVSREKKESFPLTVTSAQKNPTAFYLCASSKTPRGYSNYGYTFGSGTRLTVV.